This TCR beta chain was recorded in a study of T cell responses to AZD1222 COVID-19 vaccine. General observations from the study: Only 5 or 6 AZD1222 recipients were seropositive at baseline. Donor demographics were predominantly white British with a female majority; clonal diversity may be underestimated.

About this clone: Its target is unknown.

Profiled with immunoSEQ multiplex PCR; TCRdb holds only in-frame clones, not every one. Counted here are 90,000 to 120,000 clones, 89% occurring once; the ten biggest clones make up approximately 3.1%. The CDR3 is 15 amino acids. Germline CDR1 is MGHRA and CDR2 is YSYEKL. V lost 3 bases and J lost 7, with 18 bases in between. The V gene is TRBV4-1, the J gene TRBJ1-2, with D perhaps matching TRBD1 (5 bases). Sequenced here: peripheral blood, sampled on day 0 of MenACWY control vaccination. This TCR derives from an adult in good health. The CDR3 spells CASSQAPGGEGGYTF. The CDR3 bases are TGCGCCAGCAGCCAGGCCCCCGGGGGTGAGGGTGGCTACACCTTC.